This T cell receptor (beta chain) stems from a study of control samples from healthy donors and cancer patients. This clone was recorded only once. The CDR3 runs to 18 residues. Germline-derived CDR1 and CDR2 are SEHNR and FQNEAQ (reference sequence). J gave up 0 bases and V 5 bases, and 15 bases lay outside the gene matches. The method was immunoSEQ multiplex PCR; TCRdb's version includes in-frame clones alone and lacks a portion of them. The sample records approximately 120,000 clones, roughly nine tenths being singletons. The rearrangement uses TRBV7-9 and TRBJ1-2; TRBD1 matches 7 bases. This receptor was taken from a man younger than 35 in good health. Sequencing input: blood. CDR3 sequence reads: CASSPPPGQLPSNYGYTF. The CDR3 DNA reads TGTGCCAGCAGCCCCCCACCGGGACAGCTTCCTTCTAACTATGGCTACACCTTC.